In this sample, the clone carrying this TCR beta chain turned up a few times. The germline V gene has CDR1 SNHLY and CDR2 FYNNEI. V was clipped by 4 bases and J by 3 bases; unmatched bases: 2. The CDR3 totals 16 residues. The data belong to a study of blood T cell repertoires in COVID-19. Whole-study context: Two consecutive negative NP/OP PCR tests, clearance, or resolved symptoms defined Cohort 3 recovery. The samples span acute and convalescent COVID-19 from the United States, Italy and Spain.

Assay used: immunoSEQ multiplex PCR; TCRdb lists only in-frame clones, some missing. The sample lists 350,000 to 400,000 clones; more than 70% were seen once. Participants were placed into cohorts based on the clinical history they reported. The sample taken for sequencing was PBMCs or T cells enriched from blood (not recorded which). This TCR came from a man aged 35 to 55 in a cohort exposed to, infected with or recovered from COVID-19 (not recorded which). The J gene is TRBJ2-5, the V gene TRBV2; 16 positions match TRBD2. The CDR3 bases are TGTGCCAGCAGTGTGGGACTAGCGGGAGGGGAAGAGACCCAGTACTTC. Its protein product is CASSVGLAGGEETQYF.